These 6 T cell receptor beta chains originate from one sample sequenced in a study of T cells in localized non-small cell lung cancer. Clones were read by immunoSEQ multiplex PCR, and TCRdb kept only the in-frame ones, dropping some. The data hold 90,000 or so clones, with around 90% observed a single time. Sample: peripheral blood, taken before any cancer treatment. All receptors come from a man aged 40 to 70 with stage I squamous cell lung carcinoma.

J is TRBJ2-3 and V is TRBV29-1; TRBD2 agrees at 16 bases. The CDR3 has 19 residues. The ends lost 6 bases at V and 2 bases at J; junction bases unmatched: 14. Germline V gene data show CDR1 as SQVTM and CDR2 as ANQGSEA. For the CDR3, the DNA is TGCAGCGTCCATGGGACTAGCGGGGGGGCGAATGTCTTCACAGATACGCAGTATTTT. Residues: CSVHGTSGGANVFTDTQYF.

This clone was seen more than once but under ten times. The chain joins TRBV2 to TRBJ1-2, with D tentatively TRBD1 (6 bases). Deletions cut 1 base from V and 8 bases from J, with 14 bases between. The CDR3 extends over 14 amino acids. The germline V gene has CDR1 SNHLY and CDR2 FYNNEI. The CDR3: CASSEVYREGGYTF. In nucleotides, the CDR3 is TGTGCCAGCAGTGAAGTGTACAGGGAGGGCGGCTACACCTTC.

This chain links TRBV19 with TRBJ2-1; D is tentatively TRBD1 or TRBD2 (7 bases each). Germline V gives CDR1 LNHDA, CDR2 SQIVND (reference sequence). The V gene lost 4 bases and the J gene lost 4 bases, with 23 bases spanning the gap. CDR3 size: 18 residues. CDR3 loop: CASSSKRQGGRGYNEQFF. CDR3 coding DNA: TGTGCCAGTAGTAGTAAACGACAGGGAGGGCGCGGGTACAATGAGCAGTTCTTC.

This CDR3 is CATSRDATYEQYF. CDR3 in DNA: TGTGCCACCAGCAGAGATGCGACCTACGAGCAGTACTTC. This rearrangement joins TRBV15 to TRBJ2-7; no definite D call. The CDR3 extends over 13 amino acids. Looked up from germline, CDR1 is LNHNV and CDR2 is YYDKDF (reference sequence). Deletions cut 0 bases from V and 2 bases from J, with 5 bases between.

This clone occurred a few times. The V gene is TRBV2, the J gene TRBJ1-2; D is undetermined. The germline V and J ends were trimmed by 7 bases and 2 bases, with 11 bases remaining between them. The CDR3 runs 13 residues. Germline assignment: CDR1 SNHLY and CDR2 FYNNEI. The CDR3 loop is CASTAAGNYGYTF. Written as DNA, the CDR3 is TGTGCCAGCACCGCGGCGGGAAACTATGGCTACACCTTC.

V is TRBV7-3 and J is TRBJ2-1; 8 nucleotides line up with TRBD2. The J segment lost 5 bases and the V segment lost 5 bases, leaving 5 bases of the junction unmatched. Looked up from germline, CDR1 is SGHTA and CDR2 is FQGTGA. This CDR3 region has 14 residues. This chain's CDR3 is CASSVTSDHNEQFF. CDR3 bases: TGTGCCAGCAGCGTGACTAGCGATCACAATGAGCAGTTCTTC.